This T cell receptor (beta chain) was documented in a study of blood T cell repertoires in COVID-19 (dated by TCRdb to 2019 to 2021). Some background on the complete study: Samples covering the acute and convalescent phases of COVID-19 were provided by collaborators in the United States, Italy and Spain. The prospective study material was composed of cDNA or gDNA derived from T cells, B-cell-depleted T cells, or PBMCs. Subjects who had been exposed to COVID-19, were actively infected with it, or had recovered from it provided the deeply sampled blood TCRbeta repertoires that made up the dataset. The repertoires were released in a freely available public database meant as a resource for research on the immune response to SARS-CoV-2. Samples were obtained from the ongoing ImmuneRACE study (first 160 participants) and from 1,254 subjects provided by 6 global collaborators. A de-identified subject ID, COVID-19 status, age in years and sex were almost always included in the sample metadata. Where available, HLA class I and class II types were taken from metadata supplied by the sample provider and were not determined by assay-based typing.

The collaborating institutions used their own protocols to collect whole blood in K2EDTA tubes. For TCRbeta analysis, collaborators shipped samples as frozen whole blood, isolated PBMCs, or DNA extracted from either of those sample types. The germline V gene provides CDR1 SGHRS and CDR2 YFSETQ. V loses 4 bases, J loses 2 bases, and the germline ends lie 12 bases apart. Including cysteine and phenylalanine, the CDR3 has 14 amino acids. Of all the DNA, just the CDR3 is kept, 42 bases in frame from base 1. This clone was found once. Its antigen remains undetermined. Per-base qualities were not stored, and no clone one base away is much larger. General findings and caveats noted by the study authors: How much clinical and demographic metadata was included differed by source and by participant, and the metadata was provided uncurated.

TCRbeta CDR3 regions were amplified from genomic DNA by means of the immunoSEQ Assay, a bias-controlled multiplex PCR. As for how the authors treated the data: The number of nucleated cells in each sample was estimated by amplification of reference gene primers within the assay. Sequence reads were collapsed and filtered to measure the absolute abundance of every unique TCRbeta CDR3 rearrangement. For each sample, productive Simpson clonality was calculated as the square root of Simpson's diversity index across productive rearrangements. In its TCRdb copy, this immuneACCESS table keeps in-frame sequences only and misses some clones. Where compared with another copy, unresolved V genes explain less than half of these, and the others have no known cause. The V and J calls and the clone size are those of that table, but D and trimming were determined from the DNA. Counted in this sample were roughly 200,000 clones; 81% of them appeared once. Approximately 7.2% of the sample is in the top ten clones.

The receptor was isolated from a woman older than 75 with acute or convalescent COVID-19. Input material: peripheral blood. Here the chain combines TRBV5-1 and TRBJ1-2, with a tentative D gene TRBD1 over 5 matching bases. The DNA sequence is given as TGCGCCAGCAGCCCTGTCCAGGGAAACTATGGCTACACCTTC. Translated, it gives CASSPVQGNYGYTF.